This T cell receptor (beta chain) was found in a study of blood T cell repertoires in COVID-19. From germline, CDR1 is MNHEY and CDR2 SMNVEV (reference sequence). The CDR3 spans 8 residues. Here immunoSEQ multiplex PCR was the method, and the copy in TCRdb shows in-frame clones only, minus some. Here the sample spans a few hundred thousand clones, more than 85% being singletons. A remark on this clone: Compared with germline, one end of the junction differs, possibly owing to a read error.

Source material: PBMCs or T cells enriched from blood (not recorded which). The chain joins TRBV27 to TRBJ1-1; maybe TRBD1 (5 bases). The receptor was isolated from a woman between 55 and 75 years old who had recovered from COVID-19. In nucleotides, the CDR3 is TGTGCCAGTCAGGGCCATGTCTTT. Encoded protein: CASQGHVF.